This TCR beta chain comes out of a study of neurological immune-mediated disorders. About the research overall: Multiple sclerosis patients (n of about 34) included roughly 30 with relapsing-remitting and 3 with secondary progressive disease.

V was pared by 6 bases and J by 7 bases, with 13 bases between. Germline V gives CDR1 LNHDA, CDR2 SQIVND (reference sequence). The CDR3 covers 13 residues. This clonotype was recorded many times. Its specificity is not known. Findings of the study overall: The greatest TCR clonal expansion occurred in HTLV-1-associated myelopathy and the least in multiple sclerosis, which fell below healthy controls.

The making of cDNA relied on 5'RACE with 10-nucleotide random UMIs. In TCRdb, the 5' RACE reads were re-called with MiXCR into one record per CDR3 protein. The sample consists of approximately 86,000 distinct CDR3 sequences, 2.5% to 3% of them appearing once. The gene calls are TRBV19 and TRBJ1-5; no definite D call. Material for sequencing was PBMCs. This clonotype originated in a woman aged 25-40 years with multiple sclerosis. Here the CDR3 reads CASRAGVGQPQHF. The CDR3 DNA sequence: TGTGCCAGTAGGGCTGGGGTAGGACAGCCCCAGCATTTT.